One T cell receptor (beta chain) is described in this entry. TCRdb independently ran MiXCR on the RT-PCR reads; one entry per CDR3 protein. The repertoire holds about 680,000 distinct CDR3 sequences, with 14% as singletons. The CDR3 is 16 residues long. Germline CDR1 reads SGHRS; CDR2 reads YFSETQ. V shed 4 bases, J shed 1 base, and the junction held 10 bases outside the gene matches. V is TRBV5-1 and J is TRBJ1-1, with 7 bases that match TRBD1. The sequence came from a female donor in good health, serving as a healthy control. Material: memory CD4+ T cells from blood. The CDR3 loop reads CASSITSGTANTEAFF. The CDR3 DNA reads TGCGCCAGCAGCATAACTTCCGGGACAGCGAACACTGAAGCTTTCTTT.